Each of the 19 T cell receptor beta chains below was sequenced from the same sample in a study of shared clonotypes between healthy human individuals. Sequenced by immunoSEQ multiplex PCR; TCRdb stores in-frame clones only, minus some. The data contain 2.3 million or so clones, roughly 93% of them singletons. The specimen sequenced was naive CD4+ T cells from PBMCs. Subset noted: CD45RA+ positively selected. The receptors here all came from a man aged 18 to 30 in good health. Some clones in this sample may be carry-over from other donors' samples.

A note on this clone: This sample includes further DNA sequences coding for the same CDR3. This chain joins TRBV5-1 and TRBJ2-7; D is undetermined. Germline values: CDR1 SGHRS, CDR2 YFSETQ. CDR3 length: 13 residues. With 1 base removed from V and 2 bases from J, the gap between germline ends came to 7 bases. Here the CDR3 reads CASSLNGPYEQYF. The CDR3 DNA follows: TGCGCCAGCAGCTTGAACGGCCCCTACGAGCAGTACTTC.

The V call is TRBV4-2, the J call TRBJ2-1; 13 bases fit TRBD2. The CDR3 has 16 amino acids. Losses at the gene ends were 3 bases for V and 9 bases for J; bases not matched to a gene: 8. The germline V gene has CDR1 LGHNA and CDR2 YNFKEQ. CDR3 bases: TGTGCCAGCAGCCACGCCACTGGACTAGCGGGAGCTGAGCAGTTCTTC. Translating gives CASSHATGLAGAEQFF.

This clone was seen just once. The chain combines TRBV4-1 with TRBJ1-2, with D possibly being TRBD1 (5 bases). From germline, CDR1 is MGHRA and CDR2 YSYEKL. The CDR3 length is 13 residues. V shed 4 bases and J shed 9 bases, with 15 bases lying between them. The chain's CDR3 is CASSRVGDFRYTF. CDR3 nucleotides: TGCGCCAGCAGCCGAGTCGGGGACTTCCGCTACACCTTC.

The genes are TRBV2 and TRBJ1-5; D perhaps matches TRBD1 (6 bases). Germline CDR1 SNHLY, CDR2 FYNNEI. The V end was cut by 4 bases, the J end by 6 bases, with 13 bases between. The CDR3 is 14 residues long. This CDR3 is CASSGQGLGQPQHF. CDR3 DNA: TGTGCCAGCAGTGGCCAGGGGCTGGGTCAGCCCCAGCATTTT.

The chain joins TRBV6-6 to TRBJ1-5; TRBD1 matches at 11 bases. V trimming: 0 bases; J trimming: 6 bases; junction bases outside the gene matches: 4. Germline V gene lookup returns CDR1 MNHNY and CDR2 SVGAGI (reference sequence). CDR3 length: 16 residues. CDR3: CASSYSKGQGGQPQHF. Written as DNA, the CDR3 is TGTGCCAGCAGTTACTCGAAGGGACAGGGGGGTCAGCCCCAGCATTTT.

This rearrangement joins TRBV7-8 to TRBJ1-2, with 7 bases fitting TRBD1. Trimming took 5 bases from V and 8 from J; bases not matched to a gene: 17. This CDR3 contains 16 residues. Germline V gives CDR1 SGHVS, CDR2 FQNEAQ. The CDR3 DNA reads TGTGCCAGCAGCCCAGGGGGGGTATTCTTGTTTGGCGGCTACACCTTC. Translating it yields CASSPGGVFLFGGYTF.

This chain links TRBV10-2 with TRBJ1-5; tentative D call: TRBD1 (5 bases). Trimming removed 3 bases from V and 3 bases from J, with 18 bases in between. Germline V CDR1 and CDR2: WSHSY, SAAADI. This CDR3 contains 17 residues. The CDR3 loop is CASSDIEMGGYNQPQHF. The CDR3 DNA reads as TGCGCCAGCAGTGACATCGAGATGGGGGGTTACAATCAGCCCCAGCATTTT.

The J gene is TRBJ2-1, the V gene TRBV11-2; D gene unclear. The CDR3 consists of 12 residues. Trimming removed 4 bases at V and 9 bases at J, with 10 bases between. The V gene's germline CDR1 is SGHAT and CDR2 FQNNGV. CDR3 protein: CASSYFPGEQFF. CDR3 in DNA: TGTGCCAGCAGCTACTTTCCGGGTGAGCAGTTCTTC. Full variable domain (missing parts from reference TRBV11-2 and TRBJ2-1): EAGVAQSPRYKIIEKRQSVAFWCNPISGHATLYWYQQILGQGPKLLIQFQNNGVVDDSQLPKDRFSAERLKGVDSTLKIQPAKLEDSAVYLCASSYFPGEQFFGPGTRLTVL.

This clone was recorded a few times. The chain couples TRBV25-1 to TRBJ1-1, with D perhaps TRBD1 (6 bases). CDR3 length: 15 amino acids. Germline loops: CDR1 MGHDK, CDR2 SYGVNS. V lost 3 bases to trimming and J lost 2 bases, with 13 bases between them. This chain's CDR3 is CASSDLTGTNTEAFF. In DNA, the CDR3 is TGTGCCAGCAGTGACTTAACAGGGACTAACACTGAAGCTTTCTTT.

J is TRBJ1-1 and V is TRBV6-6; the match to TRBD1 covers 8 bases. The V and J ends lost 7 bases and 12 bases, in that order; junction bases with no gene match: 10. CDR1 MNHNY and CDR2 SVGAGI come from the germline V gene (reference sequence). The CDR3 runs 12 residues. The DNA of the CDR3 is TGTGCCAGCACCCTAGGACAGGGTGGATCTTTCTTT. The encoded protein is CASTLGQGGSFF.

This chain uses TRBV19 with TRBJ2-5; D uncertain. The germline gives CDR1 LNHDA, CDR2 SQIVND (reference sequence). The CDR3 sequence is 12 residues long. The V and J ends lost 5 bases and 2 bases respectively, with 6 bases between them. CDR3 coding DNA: TGTGCCAGTAGTGTTAGTCAAGAGACCCAGTACTTC. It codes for CASSVSQETQYF.

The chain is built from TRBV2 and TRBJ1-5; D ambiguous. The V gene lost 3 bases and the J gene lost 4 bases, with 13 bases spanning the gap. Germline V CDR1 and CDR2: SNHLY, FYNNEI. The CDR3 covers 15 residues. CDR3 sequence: CASSDRLPANQPQHF. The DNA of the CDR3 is TGTGCCAGCAGTGACAGGTTGCCGGCAAATCAGCCCCAGCATTTT.

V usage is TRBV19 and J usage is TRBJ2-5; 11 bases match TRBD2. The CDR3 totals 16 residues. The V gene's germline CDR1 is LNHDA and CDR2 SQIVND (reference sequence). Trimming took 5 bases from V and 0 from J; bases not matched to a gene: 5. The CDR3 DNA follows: TGTGCCAGTAGTTCGACTAGCGGGACGTACCAAGAGACCCAGTACTTC. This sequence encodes CASSSTSGTYQETQYF.

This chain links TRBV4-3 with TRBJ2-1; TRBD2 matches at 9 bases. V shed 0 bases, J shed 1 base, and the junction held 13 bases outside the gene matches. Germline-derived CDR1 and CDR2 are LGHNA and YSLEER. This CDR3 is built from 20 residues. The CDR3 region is CASSQDLGTSWRSSYNEQFF. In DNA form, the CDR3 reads TGCGCCAGCAGCCAAGATCTCGGGACTAGCTGGAGATCGTCCTACAATGAGCAGTTCTTC.

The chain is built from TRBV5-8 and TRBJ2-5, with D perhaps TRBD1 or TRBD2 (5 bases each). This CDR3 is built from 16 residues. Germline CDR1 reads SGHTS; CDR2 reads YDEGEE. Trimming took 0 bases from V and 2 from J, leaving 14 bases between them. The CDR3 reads CASSLGNRGRQETQYF. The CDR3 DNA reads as TGTGCCAGCAGCTTGGGGAATCGGGGCAGACAAGAGACCCAGTACTTC. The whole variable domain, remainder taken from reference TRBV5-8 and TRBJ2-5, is EAGVTQSPTHLIKTRGQQATLRCSPISGHTSVYWYQQALGLGLQFLLWYDEGEERNRGNFPPRFSGRQFPNYSSELNVNALELEDSALYLCASSLGNRGRQETQYFGPGTRLLVL.

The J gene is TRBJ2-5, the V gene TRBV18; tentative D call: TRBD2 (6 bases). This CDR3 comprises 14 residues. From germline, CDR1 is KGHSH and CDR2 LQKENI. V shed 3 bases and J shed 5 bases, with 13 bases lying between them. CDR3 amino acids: CASSPQGLGETQYF. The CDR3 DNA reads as TGTGCCAGCTCACCCCAGGGACTGGGTGAGACCCAGTACTTC.

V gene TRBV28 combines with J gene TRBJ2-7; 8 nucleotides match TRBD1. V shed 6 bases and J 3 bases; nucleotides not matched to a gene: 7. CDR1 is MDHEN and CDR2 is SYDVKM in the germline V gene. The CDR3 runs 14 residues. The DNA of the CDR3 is TGTGCCAGCAGGCGCTCGACAGGGGTCTACGAGCAGTACTTC. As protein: CASRRSTGVYEQYF.

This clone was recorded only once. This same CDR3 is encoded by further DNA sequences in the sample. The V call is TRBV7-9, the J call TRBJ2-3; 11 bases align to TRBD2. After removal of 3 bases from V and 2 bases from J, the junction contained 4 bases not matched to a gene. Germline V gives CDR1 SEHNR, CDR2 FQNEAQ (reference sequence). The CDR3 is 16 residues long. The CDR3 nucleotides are TGTGCCAGCAGCTTCGGGACTAGCGGATCCACAGATACGCAGTATTTT. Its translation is CASSFGTSGSTDTQYF.

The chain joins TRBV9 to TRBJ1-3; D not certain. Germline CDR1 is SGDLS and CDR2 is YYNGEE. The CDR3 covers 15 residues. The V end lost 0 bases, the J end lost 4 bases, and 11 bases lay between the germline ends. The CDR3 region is CASSVVGRTGNTIYF. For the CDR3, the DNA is TGTGCCAGCAGCGTAGTAGGGAGGACGGGAAACACCATATATTTT. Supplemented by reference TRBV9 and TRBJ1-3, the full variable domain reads DSGVTQTPKHLITATGQRVTLRCSPRSGDLSVYWYQQSLDQGLQFLIQYYNGEERAKGNILERFSAQQFPDLHSELNLSSLELGDSALYFCASSVVGRTGNTIYFGEGSWLTVV.